The rows below give T cell receptor beta chains drawn from one sample of a study of cytomegalovirus exposure and HLA in healthy donors. Assay: immunoSEQ multiplex PCR; the TCRdb copy retains only in-frame clones and omits some. The sample has around 60,000 clones, 90% to 97% seen once. Sequences were obtained from PBMCs. These receptors came from a woman aged 18-29 years in good health and CMV-seronegative. Each CDR3 is given without its conserved first and last residue. The order of the fields is V gene, CDR3 protein.

TRBV27	ASSRLAGGPNTGELF
TRBV6-5	ASSYSLAGPRETQY
TRBV4-3	ASSQEGTSGSFYEQY
TRBV5-1	ASSLWQDSYNEQF
TRBV4-2	ASSLNAGGNQPQH
TRBV2	ASRPDSQPQH
TRBV7-2	ASSPSGGPQETQY
TRBV18	ASSPVEGRGYGYT
TRBV9	ASSVGFSGGTPTQY
TRBV10-1	ASEGRQNGYT
TRBV5-4	ASRPAGTGTYEQY
TRBV11-1	ASSVGPGDEKLF
TRBV6-1	ATRTGVNYGYT
TRBV7-8	ASSLVGGGRRNTEAF
TRBV27	ASSKGYGVSNQPQH
TRBV2	ASRTFGYQETQY
TRBV7-9	ASSSDQETQY